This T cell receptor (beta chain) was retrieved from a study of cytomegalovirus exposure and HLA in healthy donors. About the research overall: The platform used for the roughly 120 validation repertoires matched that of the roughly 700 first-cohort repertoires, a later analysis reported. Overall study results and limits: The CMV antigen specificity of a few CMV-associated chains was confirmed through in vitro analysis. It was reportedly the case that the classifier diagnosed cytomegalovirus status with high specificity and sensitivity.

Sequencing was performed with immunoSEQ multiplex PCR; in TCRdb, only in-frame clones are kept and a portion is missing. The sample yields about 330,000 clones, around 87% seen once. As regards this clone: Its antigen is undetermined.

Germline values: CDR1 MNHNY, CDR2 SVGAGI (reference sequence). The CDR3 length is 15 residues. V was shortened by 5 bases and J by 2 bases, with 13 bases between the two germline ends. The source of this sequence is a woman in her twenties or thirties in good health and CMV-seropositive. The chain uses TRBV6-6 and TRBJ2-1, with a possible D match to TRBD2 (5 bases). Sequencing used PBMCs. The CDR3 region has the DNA TGTGCCAGCAGTCGAACGACCGGGGCCTACAATGAGCAGTTCTTC. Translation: CASSRTTGAYNEQFF.